In this sample, the clone carrying this T cell receptor beta chain turned up a few times. Its antigen is not known. CDR1 is MNHEY and CDR2 is SVGAGI in the germline V gene. V was clipped by 6 bases and J by 3 bases, with 11 bases between them. The CDR3 length is 13 residues. TCRdb's table, derived via immunoSEQ multiplex PCR, lists solely in-frame clones and lacks some. The data contain around 46,000 clones, around 78% of them singletons. The data originate from a study of a mutant IDH1 vaccine in newly diagnosed glioma. Study context: Those enrolled had earlier been treated with radiotherapy, temozolomide, or both, mostly both.

Time point indicated: week 5, during vaccination. All doses held 300 ug of mutant IDH1 20-mer peptide, with topical imiquimod. Sequencing used PBMCs, obtained from a glioma patient whose treatment included an IDH1 peptide vaccine. This TCR was recovered from a man in his fifties or sixties with glioma. The chain couples TRBV6-5 to TRBJ1-1; a possible D gene is TRBD1 (5 bases). The CDR3 DNA sequence: TGTGCCAGCAGCGCCGGGACCTACACTGAAGCTTTCTTT. Protein product: CASSAGTYTEAFF.